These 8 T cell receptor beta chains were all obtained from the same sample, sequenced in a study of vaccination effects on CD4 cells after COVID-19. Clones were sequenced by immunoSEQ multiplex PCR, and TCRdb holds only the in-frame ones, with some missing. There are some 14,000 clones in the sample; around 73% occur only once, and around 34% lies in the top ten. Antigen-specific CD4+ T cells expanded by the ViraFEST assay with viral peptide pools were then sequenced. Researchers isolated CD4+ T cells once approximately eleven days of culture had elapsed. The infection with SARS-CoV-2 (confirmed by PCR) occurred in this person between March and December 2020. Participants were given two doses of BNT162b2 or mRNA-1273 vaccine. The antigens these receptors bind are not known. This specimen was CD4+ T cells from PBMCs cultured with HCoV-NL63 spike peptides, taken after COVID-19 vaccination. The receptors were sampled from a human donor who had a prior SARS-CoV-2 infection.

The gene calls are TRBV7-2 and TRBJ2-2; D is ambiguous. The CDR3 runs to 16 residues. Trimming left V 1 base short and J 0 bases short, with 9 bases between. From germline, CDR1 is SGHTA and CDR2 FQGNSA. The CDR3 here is CASSLVAVPNTGELFF. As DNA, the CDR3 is TGTGCCAGCAGCTTAGTTGCAGTCCCGAACACCGGGGAGCTGTTTTTT.

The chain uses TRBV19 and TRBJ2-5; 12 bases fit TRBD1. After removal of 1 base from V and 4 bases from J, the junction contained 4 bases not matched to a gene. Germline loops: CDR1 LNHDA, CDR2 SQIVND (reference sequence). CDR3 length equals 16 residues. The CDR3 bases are TGTGCCAGTAGTATAGTGGGGACAGGGGGCCGAGAGACCCAGTACTTC. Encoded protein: CASSIVGTGGRETQYF.

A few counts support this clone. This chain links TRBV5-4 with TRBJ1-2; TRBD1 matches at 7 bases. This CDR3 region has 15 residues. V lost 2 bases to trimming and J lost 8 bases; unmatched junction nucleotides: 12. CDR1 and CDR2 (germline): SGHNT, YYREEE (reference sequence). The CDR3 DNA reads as TGTGCCAGCAGCTTCTATAACCCCGACAGGGCCGGCTACACCTTC. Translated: CASSFYNPDRAGYTF.

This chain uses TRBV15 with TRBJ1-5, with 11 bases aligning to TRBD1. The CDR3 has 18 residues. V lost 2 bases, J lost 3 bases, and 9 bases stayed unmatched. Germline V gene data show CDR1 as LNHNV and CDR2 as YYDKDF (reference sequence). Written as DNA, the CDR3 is TGTGCCACCAGCAGAACCCTTGGGACAGGGGGATTCAATCAGCCCCAGCATTTT. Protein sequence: CATSRTLGTGGFNQPQHF.

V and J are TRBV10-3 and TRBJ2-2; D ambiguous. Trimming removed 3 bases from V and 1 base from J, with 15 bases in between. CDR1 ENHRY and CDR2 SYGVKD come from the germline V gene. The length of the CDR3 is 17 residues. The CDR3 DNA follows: TGTGCCATCAGTGATTATGTGTATGGCGGGAACACCGGGGAGCTGTTTTTT. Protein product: CAISDYVYGGNTGELFF.

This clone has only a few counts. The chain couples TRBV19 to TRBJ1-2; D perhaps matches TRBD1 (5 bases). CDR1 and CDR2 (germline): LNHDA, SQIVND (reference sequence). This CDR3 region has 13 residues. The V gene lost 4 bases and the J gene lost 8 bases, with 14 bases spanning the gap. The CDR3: CASSRGMTEGYTF. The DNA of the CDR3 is TGTGCCAGTAGTAGGGGAATGACAGAAGGCTACACCTTC. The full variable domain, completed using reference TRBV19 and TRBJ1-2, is DGGITQSPKYLFRKEGQNVTLSCEQNLNHDAMYWYRQDPGQGLRLIYYSQIVNDFQKGDIAEGYSVSREKKESFPLTVTSAQKNPTAFYLCASSRGMTEGYTFGSGTRLTVV.

The CDR3 region is CASSALAGTDTQYF. The CDR3 nucleotides read TGTGCCAGCAGCGCCCTAGCGGGCACAGATACGCAGTATTTT. The chain has TRBV4-2 and TRBJ2-3; 7 nucleotides agree with TRBD2. V dropped 5 bases and J dropped 1; count of bases not matched to a gene: 3. Germline V gene sequence: CDR1 LGHNA, CDR2 YNFKEQ. This CDR3 contains 14 residues.

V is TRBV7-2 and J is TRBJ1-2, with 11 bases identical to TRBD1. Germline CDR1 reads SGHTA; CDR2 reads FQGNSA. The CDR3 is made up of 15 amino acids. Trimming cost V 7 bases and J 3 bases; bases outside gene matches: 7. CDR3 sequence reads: CASIPDRGRDYGYTF. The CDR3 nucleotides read TGTGCCAGCATTCCGGACAGGGGGCGCGACTATGGCTACACCTTC.